Listed here are 6 T cell receptor beta chains from one sample, sequenced in a study of T cells in localized non-small cell lung cancer. TCRdb's table, derived via immunoSEQ multiplex PCR, lists solely in-frame clones and lacks some. The sample includes 26,000 or so clones, over 80% seen only once; the top ten take about 6.8%. The sequenced sample was peripheral blood, obtained before any cancer treatment. All receptors come from an older male donor with stage I lung adenocarcinoma.

The chain employs TRBV19 and TRBJ2-3, with 8 nucleotides matching TRBD1. V shed 6 bases and J 4 bases; nucleotides not matched to a gene: 12. The germline CDR1 and CDR2 sequences are LNHDA and SQIVND (reference sequence). The CDR3 has 16 residues. CDR3 coding DNA: TGTGCCAGTAGCCAACCCGGGACAGGCCCGGCAGATACGCAGTATTTT. It codes for CASSQPGTGPADTQYF.

The rearrangement joins TRBV6-6 to TRBJ1-1; 7 bases agree with TRBD1. CDR3 size: 14 residues. V was clipped by 4 bases and J by 4 bases; unmatched bases: 6. Germline V CDR1 and CDR2: MNHNY, SVGAGI (reference sequence). The CDR3 here is CASSFFTGATEAFF. The CDR3 region has the DNA TGTGCCAGCAGTTTCTTTACAGGGGCCACTGAAGCTTTCTTT.

The rearrangement joins TRBV18 to TRBJ1-2; 11 bases are shared with TRBD1. In germline, CDR1 is KGHSH, CDR2 LQKENI. V dropped 1 base and J dropped 8; count of bases not matched to a gene: 6. This CDR3 is built from 15 residues. CDR3 region: CASSPQLDRGHGYTF. The DNA for the CDR3 is TGTGCCAGCTCACCACAATTGGACAGGGGGCACGGCTACACCTTC.

The chain links TRBV13 to TRBJ2-5, with D perhaps given as TRBD1 or TRBD2 (5 bases each). V gave up 4 bases and J gave up 1 base, with 10 bases separating them. The CDR3 contains 14 residues. CDR1 and CDR2 from the germline V gene are PRHDT and FYEKMQ (reference sequence). The CDR3 here is CASSSPGAQETQYF. In DNA, the CDR3 is TGTGCCAGCAGCTCCCCCGGGGCCCAAGAGACCCAGTACTTC.

The gene calls are TRBV29-1 and TRBJ2-7, with TRBD2 as a possible D gene (6 bases). Trimming cost V 3 bases and J 6 bases, with 12 bases left between them. In germline, CDR1 is SQVTM, CDR2 ANQGSEA. The CDR3 totals 12 residues. DNA for the CDR3: TGCAGCGTTGAGGCCGGGACTTCCGAGCAGTACTTC. It specifies CSVEAGTSEQYF.

Only one count was recorded for this clone. V gene TRBV10-2 combines with J gene TRBJ2-7, with D uncertain. This CDR3 is 12 amino acids long. The V gene lost 2 bases and the J gene lost 5 bases, with 7 bases spanning the gap. Germline CDR1 reads WSHSY; CDR2 reads SAAADI. This CDR3 reads CASSELNDEQYF. The CDR3 bases are TGCGCCAGCAGTGAGCTAAACGACGAGCAGTACTTC.